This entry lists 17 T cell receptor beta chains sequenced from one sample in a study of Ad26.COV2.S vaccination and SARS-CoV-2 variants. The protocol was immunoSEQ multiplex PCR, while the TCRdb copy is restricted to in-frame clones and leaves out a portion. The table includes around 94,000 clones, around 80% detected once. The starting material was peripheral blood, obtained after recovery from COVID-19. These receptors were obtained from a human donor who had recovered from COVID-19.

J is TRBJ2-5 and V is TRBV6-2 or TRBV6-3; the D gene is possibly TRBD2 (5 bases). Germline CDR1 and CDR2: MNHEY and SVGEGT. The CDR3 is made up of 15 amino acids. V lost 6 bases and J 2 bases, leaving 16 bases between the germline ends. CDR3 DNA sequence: TGTGCCAGCAGCGAGAGGGTCCCCACACAAGAGACCCAGTACTTC. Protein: CASSERVPTQETQYF.

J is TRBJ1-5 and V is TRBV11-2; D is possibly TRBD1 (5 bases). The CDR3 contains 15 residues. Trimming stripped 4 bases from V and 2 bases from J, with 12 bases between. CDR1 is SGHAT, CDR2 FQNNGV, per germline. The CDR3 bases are TGTGCCAGCAGCTCTGGAGGGACGGGCAATCAGCCCCAGCATTTT. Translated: CASSSGGTGNQPQHF.

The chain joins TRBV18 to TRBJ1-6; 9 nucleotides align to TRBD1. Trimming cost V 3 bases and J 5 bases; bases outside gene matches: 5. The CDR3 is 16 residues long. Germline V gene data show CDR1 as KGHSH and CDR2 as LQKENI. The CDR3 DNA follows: TGTGCCAGCTCACCGGGGACAGGGCTCCATAATTCACCCCTCCACTTT. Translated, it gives CASSPGTGLHNSPLHF.

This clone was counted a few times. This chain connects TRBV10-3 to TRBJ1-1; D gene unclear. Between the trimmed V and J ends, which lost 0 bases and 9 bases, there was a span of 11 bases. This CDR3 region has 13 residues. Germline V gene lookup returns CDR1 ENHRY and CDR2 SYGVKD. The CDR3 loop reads CAISESESYQAFF. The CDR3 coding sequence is TGTGCCATCAGTGAGTCAGAGTCCTACCAAGCTTTCTTT.

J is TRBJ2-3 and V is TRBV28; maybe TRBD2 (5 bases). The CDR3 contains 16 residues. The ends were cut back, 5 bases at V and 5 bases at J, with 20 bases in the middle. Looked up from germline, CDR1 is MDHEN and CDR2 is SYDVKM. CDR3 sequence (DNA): TGTGCCAGCAGTCCATACCAAGAGAGGGCGGGAGATACGCAGTATTTT. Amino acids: CASSPYQERAGDTQYF.

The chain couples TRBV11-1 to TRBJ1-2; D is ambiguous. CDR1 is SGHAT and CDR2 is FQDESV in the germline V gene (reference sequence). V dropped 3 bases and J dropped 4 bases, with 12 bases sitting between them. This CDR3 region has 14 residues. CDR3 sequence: CASSLRGGAYGYTF. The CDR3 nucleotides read TGTGCCAGCAGCTTGCGTGGTGGTGCCTATGGCTACACCTTC. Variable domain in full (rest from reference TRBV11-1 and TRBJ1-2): EAEVAQSPRYKITEKSQAVAFWCDPISGHATLYWYRQILGQGPELLVQFQDESVVDDSQLPKDRFSAERLKGVDSTLKIQPAELGDSAMYLCASSLRGGAYGYTFGSGTRLTVV.

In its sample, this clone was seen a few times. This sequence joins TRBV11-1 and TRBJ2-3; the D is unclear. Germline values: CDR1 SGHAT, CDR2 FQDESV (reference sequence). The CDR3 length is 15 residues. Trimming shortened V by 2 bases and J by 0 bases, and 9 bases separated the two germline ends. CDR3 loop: CASSLTASSTDTQYF. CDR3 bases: TGTGCCAGCAGCTTAACGGCTTCTAGCACAGATACGCAGTATTTT.

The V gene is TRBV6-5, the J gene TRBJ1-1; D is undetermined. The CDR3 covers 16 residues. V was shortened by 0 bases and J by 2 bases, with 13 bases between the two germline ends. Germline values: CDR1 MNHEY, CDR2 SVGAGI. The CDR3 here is CASSYSMGRFNTEAFF. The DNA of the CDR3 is TGTGCCAGCAGTTACTCGATGGGCAGGTTCAACACTGAAGCTTTCTTT.

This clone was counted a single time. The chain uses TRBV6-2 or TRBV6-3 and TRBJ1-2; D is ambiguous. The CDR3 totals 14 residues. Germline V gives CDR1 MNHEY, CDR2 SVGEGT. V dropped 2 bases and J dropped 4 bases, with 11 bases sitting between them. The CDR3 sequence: CASSYSGEIYGYTF. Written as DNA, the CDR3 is TGTGCCAGCAGTTACAGCGGGGAAATCTATGGCTACACCTTC.

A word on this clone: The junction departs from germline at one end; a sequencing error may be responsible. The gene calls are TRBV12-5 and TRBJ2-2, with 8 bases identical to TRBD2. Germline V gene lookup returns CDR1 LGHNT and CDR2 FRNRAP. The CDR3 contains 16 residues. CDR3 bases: TGTGCTCGTGGTTTGGACCGGGGGGGGAACACCGGGGAGCTGTTTTTT. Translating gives CARGLDRGGNTGELFF.

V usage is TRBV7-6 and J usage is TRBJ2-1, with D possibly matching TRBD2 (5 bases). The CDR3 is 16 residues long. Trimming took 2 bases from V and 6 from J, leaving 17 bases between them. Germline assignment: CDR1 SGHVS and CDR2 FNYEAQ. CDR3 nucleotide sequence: TGTGCCAGCAGCTTAACCTCGACTACCGACCCCAATGAGCAGTTCTTC. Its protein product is CASSLTSTTDPNEQFF.

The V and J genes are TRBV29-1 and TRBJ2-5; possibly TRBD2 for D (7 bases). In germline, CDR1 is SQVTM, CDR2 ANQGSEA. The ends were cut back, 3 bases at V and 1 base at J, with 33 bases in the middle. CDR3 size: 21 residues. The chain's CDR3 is CSVDRRDLPIGGRGPQETQYF. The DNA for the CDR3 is TGCAGCGTTGACAGGCGGGACTTACCTATTGGGGGGCGGGGGCCCCAAGAGACCCAGTACTTC. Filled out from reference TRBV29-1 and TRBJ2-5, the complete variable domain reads SAVISQKPSRDICQRGTSLTIQCQVDSQVTMMFWYRQQPGQSLTLIATANQGSEATYESGFVIDKFPISRPNLTFSTLTVSNMSPEDSSIYLCSVDRRDLPIGGRGPQETQYFGPGTRLLVL.

In DNA, the CDR3 is TGTGCCAGCCGGGACTCCGCGAACTATGGCTACACCTTC. Translated, it gives CASRDSANYGYTF. The rearrangement links TRBV7-9 to TRBJ1-2; D might be TRBD1 (5 bases). This CDR3 has 13 residues. The germline V and J ends were trimmed by 8 bases and 2 bases, with 12 bases remaining between them. The germline CDR1 and CDR2 sequences are SEHNR and FQNEAQ (reference sequence).

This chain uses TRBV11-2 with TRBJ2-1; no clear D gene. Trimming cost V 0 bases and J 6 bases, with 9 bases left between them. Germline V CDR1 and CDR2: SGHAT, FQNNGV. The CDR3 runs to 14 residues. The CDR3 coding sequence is TGTGCCAGCAGCTTAGATCATACCAGCAATGAGCAGTTCTTC. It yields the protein CASSLDHTSNEQFF.

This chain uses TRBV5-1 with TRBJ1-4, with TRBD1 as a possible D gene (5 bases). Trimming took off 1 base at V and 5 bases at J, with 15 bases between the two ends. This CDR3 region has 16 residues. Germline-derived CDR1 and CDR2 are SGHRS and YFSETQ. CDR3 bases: TGCGCCAGCAGCTTGTTCCCGGGGGAGGGAAATGAAAAACTGTTTTTT. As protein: CASSLFPGEGNEKLFF.

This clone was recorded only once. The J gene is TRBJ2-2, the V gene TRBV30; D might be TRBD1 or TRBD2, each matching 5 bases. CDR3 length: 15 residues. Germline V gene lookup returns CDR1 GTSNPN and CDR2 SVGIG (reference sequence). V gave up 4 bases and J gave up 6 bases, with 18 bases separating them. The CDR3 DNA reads TGTGCCTGGATTCTCGGGACCCGCGGCGCCGGGGAGCTGTTTTTT. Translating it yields CAWILGTRGAGELFF.

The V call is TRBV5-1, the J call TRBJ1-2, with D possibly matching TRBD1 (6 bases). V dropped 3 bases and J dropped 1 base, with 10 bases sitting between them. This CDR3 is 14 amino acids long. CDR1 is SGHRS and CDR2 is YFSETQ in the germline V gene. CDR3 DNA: TGCGCCAGCAGCTCGGGGACAAGTAACTATGGCTACACCTTC. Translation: CASSSGTSNYGYTF.